A selection of T cell receptor beta chains follows, all from one sample in a study of low-dose radiotherapy and immunotherapy resistance in tumors. TCRdb re-called the reads with MiXCR, one entry per CDR3 protein. The table shows about 35,000 distinct CDR3 sequences, with around 21% occurring only once. The sequences come from PBMCs, collected after low-dose radiotherapy plus immunotherapy. These TCRs come from a female donor with ovarian cancer. CDR3s include the opening cysteine and the closing phenylalanine or tryptophan. Fields, in order: V gene, J gene, D gene, clone size, CDR3 protein, CDR3 DNA. D genes are given only for firm matches. Part of the rows lack a size; the others show once, few, many or a class for expanded clones.

V gene: TRBV20-1; J gene: TRBJ1-2; D gene: NA; clone size: NA; CDR3 protein: CSANPAGYGYTF; CDR3 DNA: TGCAGTGCTAATCCCGCGGGATACGGCTACACCTTC
V gene: TRBV19; J gene: TRBJ1-1; D gene: NA; clone size: few; CDR3 protein: CASNRNTEAFF; CDR3 DNA: TGTGCCAGTAACAGGAACACTGAAGCTTTCTTT
V gene: TRBV7-7; J gene: TRBJ2-2; D gene: NA; clone size: many; CDR3 protein: CASSLGTGPTGELFF; CDR3 DNA: TGTGCTAGCAGCTTAGGTACAGGACCCACCGGGGAGCTGTTTTTT
V gene: TRBV25-1; J gene: TRBJ1-1; D gene: TRBD1; clone size: many; CDR3 protein: CASSAQGEGTEAFF; CDR3 DNA: TGTGCCAGCAGTGCACAGGGGGAAGGTACTGAAGCTTTCTTT
V gene: TRBV5-8; J gene: TRBJ2-7; D gene: TRBD1; clone size: medium-sized; CDR3 protein: CASAPWGTGAYEQYF; CDR3 DNA: TGTGCCAGCGCTCCTTGGGGGACAGGGGCCTACGAGCAGTACTTC
V gene: TRBV4-3; J gene: TRBJ2-2; D gene: TRBD2; clone size: NA; CDR3 protein: CASSQDSGRATGELFF; CDR3 DNA: TGCGCCAGCAGCCAAGACAGCGGGAGGGCCACCGGGGAGCTGTTTTTT
V gene: TRBV7-7; J gene: TRBJ2-2; D gene: NA; clone size: many; CDR3 protein: CASSQSPRQGGELFF; CDR3 DNA: TGTGCTAGCAGCCAGTCCCCGAGGCAAGGCGGGGAGCTGTTTTTT
V gene: TRBV12-3/TRBV12-4; J gene: TRBJ2-1; D gene: TRBD2; clone size: many; CDR3 protein: CASVKTSAHNEQFF; CDR3 DNA: TGTGCCAGCGTGAAGACTAGCGCGCATAATGAGCAGTTCTTC
V gene: TRBV29-1; J gene: TRBJ2-7; D gene: NA; clone size: many; CDR3 protein: CSVSLGGSEQYF; CDR3 DNA: TGCAGCGTTTCCCTAGGCGGTAGCGAGCAGTACTTC
V gene: TRBV6-5; J gene: TRBJ2-3; D gene: NA; clone size: medium-sized; CDR3 protein: CASRVKGGSTDTQYF; CDR3 DNA: TGTGCCAGCAGGGTAAAGGGGGGTAGCACAGATACGCAGTATTTT
V gene: TRBV28; J gene: TRBJ2-5; D gene: NA; clone size: many; CDR3 protein: CASGGGGAGGETQYF; CDR3 DNA: TGTGCCAGCGGTGGAGGGGGGGCAGGGGGAGAGACCCAGTACTTC
V gene: TRBV28; J gene: TRBJ2-7; D gene: NA; clone size: many; CDR3 protein: CASSWRVSSYEQYF; CDR3 DNA: TGTGCCAGCAGTTGGCGGGTGTCCTCCTACGAGCAGTACTTC
V gene: TRBV19; J gene: TRBJ1-2; D gene: NA; clone size: many; CDR3 protein: CASSIWGDPNYGYTF; CDR3 DNA: TGTGCCAGTAGTATCTGGGGGGATCCTAACTATGGCTACACCTTC
V gene: TRBV7-3; J gene: TRBJ2-5; D gene: TRBD2; clone size: NA; CDR3 protein: CASSRGAGGQETQYF; CDR3 DNA: TGTGCCAGCAGCCGGGGGGCGGGGGGCCAAGAGACCCAGTACTTC
V gene: TRBV20-1; J gene: TRBJ2-7; D gene: TRBD2; clone size: few; CDR3 protein: CSARGRGRAPYEQYF; CDR3 DNA: TGCAGTGCTAGAGGTCGCGGGAGGGCCCCCTACGAGCAGTACTTC
V gene: TRBV28; J gene: TRBJ2-1; D gene: NA; clone size: medium-sized; CDR3 protein: CASSQPTGRRGGEQFF; CDR3 DNA: TGTGCCAGCAGCCAGCCGACGGGCCGGCGGGGAGGTGAGCAGTTCTTC
V gene: TRBV19; J gene: TRBJ2-7; D gene: NA; clone size: many; CDR3 protein: CASSPPGQFYEQYF; CDR3 DNA: TGTGCCAGTAGCCCTCCGGGCCAGTTCTACGAGCAGTACTTC
V gene: TRBV12-3/TRBV12-4; J gene: TRBJ1-2; D gene: NA; clone size: many; CDR3 protein: CASSLRSAGYGYTF; CDR3 DNA: TGTGCCAGCAGTTTGCGGAGTGCAGGCTATGGCTACACCTTC
V gene: TRBV5-1; J gene: TRBJ2-5; D gene: NA; clone size: many; CDR3 protein: CASSLRGQETQYF; CDR3 DNA: TGCGCCAGCAGCCTCCGAGGGCAAGAGACCCAGTACTTC
V gene: TRBV28; J gene: TRBJ1-2; D gene: TRBD1; clone size: NA; CDR3 protein: CASTIPRTGGSGYTF; CDR3 DNA: TGTGCCAGCACCATCCCCCGGACAGGGGGCAGTGGCTACACCTTC
V gene: TRBV30; J gene: TRBJ2-7; D gene: NA; clone size: many; CDR3 protein: CAWSVLAPSFGNYEQYF; CDR3 DNA: TGTGCCTGGAGTGTACTAGCTCCCTCATTTGGTAACTACGAGCAGTACTTC
V gene: TRBV29-1; J gene: TRBJ1-2; D gene: NA; clone size: few; CDR3 protein: CSVEAAGSSYGYTF; CDR3 DNA: TGCAGCGTTGAAGCCGCAGGGTCATCATATGGCTACACCTTC
V gene: TRBV5-1; J gene: TRBJ1-1; D gene: TRBD1; clone size: NA; CDR3 protein: CASSLVRTGGGGTEAFF; CDR3 DNA: TGCGCCAGCAGCTTGGTCCGGACAGGCGGGGGAGGCACTGAAGCTTTCTTT
V gene: TRBV27; J gene: TRBJ2-1; D gene: TRBD2; clone size: many; CDR3 protein: CASSPPGRAPNEQFF; CDR3 DNA: TGTGCCAGCAGCCCGCCCGGGAGGGCCCCCAATGAGCAGTTCTTC